This entry features one T cell receptor beta chain sequence. This sample was included in a study of glioma-infiltrating T cells after dendritic cell vaccination. Background on the study: Dendritic cell vaccination trial patients had either newly diagnosed or recurrent glioblastoma. The vaccine used monocyte-derived dendritic cells pulsed overnight with autologous tumor lysate.

CDR3 length equals 14 residues. Trimming stripped 6 bases from V and 5 bases from J, with 16 bases between. From germline, CDR1 is MNHEY and CDR2 SVGAGI. The PCR used 60 V beta and 13 J beta primers. TCRdb's copy holds only in-frame clones and misses some; the assay was immunoSEQ multiplex PCR. The profile covers around 21,000 clones, with 75% to 85% appearing a single time and under 40% taken by the ten largest. The receptor was isolated from a human donor with glioblastoma. The starting material was blood, obtained before dendritic cell vaccination. The chain combines TRBV6-5 with TRBJ1-1, with D possibly TRBD1 on 6 matching bases. The CDR3 protein is CASRGIGRGTEAFF. CDR3 DNA sequence: TGTGCCAGCAGAGGGATCGGAAGGGGGACTGAAGCTTTCTTT.